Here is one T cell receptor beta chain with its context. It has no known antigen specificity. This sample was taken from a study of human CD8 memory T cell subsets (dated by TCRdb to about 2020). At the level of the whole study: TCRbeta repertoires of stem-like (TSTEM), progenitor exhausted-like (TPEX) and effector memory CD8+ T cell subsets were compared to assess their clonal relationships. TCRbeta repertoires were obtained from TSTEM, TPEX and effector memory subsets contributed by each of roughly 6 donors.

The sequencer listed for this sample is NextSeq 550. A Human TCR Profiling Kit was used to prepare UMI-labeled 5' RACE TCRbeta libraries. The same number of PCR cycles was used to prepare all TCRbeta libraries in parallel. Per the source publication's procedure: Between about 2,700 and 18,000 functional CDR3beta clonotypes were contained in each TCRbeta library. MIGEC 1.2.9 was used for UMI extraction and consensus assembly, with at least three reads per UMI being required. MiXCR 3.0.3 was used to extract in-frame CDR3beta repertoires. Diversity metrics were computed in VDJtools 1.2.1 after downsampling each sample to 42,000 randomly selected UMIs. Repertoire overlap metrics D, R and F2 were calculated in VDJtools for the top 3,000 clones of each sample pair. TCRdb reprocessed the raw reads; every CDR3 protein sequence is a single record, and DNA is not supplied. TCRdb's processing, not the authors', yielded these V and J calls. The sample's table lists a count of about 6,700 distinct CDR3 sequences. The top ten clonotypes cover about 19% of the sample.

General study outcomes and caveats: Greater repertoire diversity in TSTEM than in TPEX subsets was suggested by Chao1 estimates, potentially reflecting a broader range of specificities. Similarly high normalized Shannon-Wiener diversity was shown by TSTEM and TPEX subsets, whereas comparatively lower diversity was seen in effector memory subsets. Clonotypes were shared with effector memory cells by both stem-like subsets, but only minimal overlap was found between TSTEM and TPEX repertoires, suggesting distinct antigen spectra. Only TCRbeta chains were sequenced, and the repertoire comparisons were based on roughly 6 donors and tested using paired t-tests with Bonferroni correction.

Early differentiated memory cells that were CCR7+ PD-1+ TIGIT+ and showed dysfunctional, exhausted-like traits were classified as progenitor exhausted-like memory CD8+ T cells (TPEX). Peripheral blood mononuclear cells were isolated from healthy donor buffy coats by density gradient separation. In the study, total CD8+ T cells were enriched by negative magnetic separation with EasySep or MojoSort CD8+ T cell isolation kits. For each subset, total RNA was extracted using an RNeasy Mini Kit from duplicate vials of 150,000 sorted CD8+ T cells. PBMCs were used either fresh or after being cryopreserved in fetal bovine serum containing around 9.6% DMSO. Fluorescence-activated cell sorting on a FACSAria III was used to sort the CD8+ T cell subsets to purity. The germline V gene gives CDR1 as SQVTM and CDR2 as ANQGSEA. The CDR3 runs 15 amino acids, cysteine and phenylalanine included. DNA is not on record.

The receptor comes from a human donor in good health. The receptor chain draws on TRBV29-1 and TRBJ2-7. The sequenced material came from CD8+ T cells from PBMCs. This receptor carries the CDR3 CSVEDPTARSYEQYF.